Presented here are 5 T cell receptor beta chains from one specimen sequenced in a study of siplizumab effects on memory and regulatory T cells. Sequencing used immunoSEQ multiplex PCR; TCRdb keeps in-frame clones, though not all of them. The sample lists more than 95,000 clones, less than 95% occurring once. Sequenced material: non-Treg CD4+ T cells sorted from blood. These receptors all stem from a human donor in good health.

The CDR3 sequence is CARPTFTSLEETQYF. As DNA, the CDR3 is TGTGCCAGACCCACATTTACTAGCCTAGAGGAGACCCAGTACTTC. The V call is TRBV5-3, the J call TRBJ2-5, with TRBD2 as a possible D gene (6 bases). TRBV5-3 is labeled an ORF, and its function is uncertain. With 7 bases removed from V and 5 bases from J, the gap between germline ends came to 21 bases. CDR3 length equals 15 residues.

This chain joins TRBV9 and TRBJ2-1; D ambiguous. Trimming shortened V by 0 bases and J by 9 bases, and 19 bases separated the two germline ends. There are 16 residues in the CDR3. Germline lookup yields CDR1 SGDLS and CDR2 YYNGEE. CDR3 amino acids: CASSVEERRKEGEQFF. CDR3 bases: TGTGCCAGCAGCGTAGAGGAGCGTCGGAAGGAAGGTGAGCAGTTCTTC.

The J gene is TRBJ2-7, the V gene TRBV7-6; D gene uncertain. V lost 2 bases and J 3 bases, leaving 17 bases between the germline ends. Germline V gives CDR1 SGHVS, CDR2 FNYEAQ. CDR3 length: 16 amino acids. The CDR3 nucleotides read TGTGCCAGCAGCTTAAGACAAGGAGAGCCGATCTACGAGCAGTACTTC. It translates to CASSLRQGEPIYEQYF.

The chain uses TRBV13 and TRBJ2-7; TRBD1 matches at 8 bases. From germline, CDR1 is PRHDT and CDR2 FYEKMQ (reference sequence). The CDR3 covers 17 residues. Germline trimming cut 4 bases from V and 4 bases from J; bases unmatched to any gene: 15. The CDR3 region is CASSSCSRGQGPYEQYF. As DNA, the CDR3 is TGTGCCAGCAGCTCCTGTTCCAGGGGGCAGGGGCCGTACGAGCAGTACTTC.

The V call is TRBV5-6, the J call TRBJ1-5; D remains unclear. Deletions cut 3 bases from V and 5 bases from J, with 18 bases between. The CDR3 sequence is 16 residues long. Per germline, CDR1 SGHDT and CDR2 YYEEEE. The CDR3 sequence: CASSYGGGSLYQPQHF. The CDR3 DNA follows: TGTGCCAGCAGCTACGGAGGTGGCAGCCTCTATCAGCCCCAGCATTTT. The whole variable domain, remainder taken from reference TRBV5-6 and TRBJ1-5, is DAGVTQSPTHLIKTRGQQVTLRCSPKSGHDTVSWYQQALGQGPQFIFQYYEEEERQRGNFPDRFSGHQFPNYSSELNVNALLLGDSALYLCASSYGGGSLYQPQHFGDGTRLSIL.